This TCR beta chain is from a study of cytomegalovirus exposure and HLA in healthy donors. The CDR3 runs to 15 residues. V was pared by 4 bases and J by 7 bases, with 17 bases between. CDR1 SGHRS and CDR2 YFSETQ come from the germline V gene. The primer mix had 60 Vbeta and 13 Jbeta primers. Profiling relied on immunoSEQ multiplex PCR, and the TCRdb table lists in-frame clones only, not all of them. The sample yields some 110,000 clones, roughly 69% seen once. Concerning this clone itself: Its target is not known.

General study points: Several of the most significant clusters appeared linked to common viral pathogens, based on a later analysis.

Sequencing was performed on PBMCs. This clonotype originated in a woman in her twenties or thirties in good health and CMV-seronegative. The chain links TRBV5-1 to TRBJ1-4; D might be TRBD1 (5 bases). The CDR3: CASSLLGRGFEKLFF. CDR3 nucleotides: TGCGCCAGCAGCCTCCTGGGTAGGGGTTTTGAAAAACTGTTTTTT.